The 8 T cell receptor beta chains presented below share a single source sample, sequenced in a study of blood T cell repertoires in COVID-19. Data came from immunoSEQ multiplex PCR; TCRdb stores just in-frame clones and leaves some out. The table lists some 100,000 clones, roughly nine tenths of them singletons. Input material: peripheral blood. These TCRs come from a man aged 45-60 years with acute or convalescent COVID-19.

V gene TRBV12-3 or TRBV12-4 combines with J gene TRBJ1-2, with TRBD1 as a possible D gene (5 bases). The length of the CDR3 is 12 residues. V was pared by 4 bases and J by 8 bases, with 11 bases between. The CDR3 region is CASSYGRGGYTF. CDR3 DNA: TGTGCCAGCAGTTATGGGAGGGGAGGCTACACCTTC.

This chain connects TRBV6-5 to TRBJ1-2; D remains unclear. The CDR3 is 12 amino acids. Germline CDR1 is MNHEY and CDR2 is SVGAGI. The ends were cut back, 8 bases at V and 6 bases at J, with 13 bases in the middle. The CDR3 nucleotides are TGTGCCAGCCTCTTGTCCGTCGATGGCTACACCTTC. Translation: CASLLSVDGYTF.

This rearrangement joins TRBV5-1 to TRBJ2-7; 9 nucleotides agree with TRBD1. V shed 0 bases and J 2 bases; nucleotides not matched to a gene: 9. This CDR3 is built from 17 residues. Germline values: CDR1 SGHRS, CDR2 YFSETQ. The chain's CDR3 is CASSLDRTGAFTYEQYF. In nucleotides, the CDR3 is TGCGCCAGCAGCTTGGATAGGACAGGGGCCTTTACCTACGAGCAGTACTTC.

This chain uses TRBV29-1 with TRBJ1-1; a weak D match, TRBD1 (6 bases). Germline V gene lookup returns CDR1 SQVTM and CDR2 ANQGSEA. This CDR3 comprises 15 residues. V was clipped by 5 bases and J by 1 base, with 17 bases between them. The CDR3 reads CSVNLNGGRNTEAFF. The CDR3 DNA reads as TGCAGCGTTAATCTTAATGGGGGCAGGAACACTGAAGCTTTCTTT.

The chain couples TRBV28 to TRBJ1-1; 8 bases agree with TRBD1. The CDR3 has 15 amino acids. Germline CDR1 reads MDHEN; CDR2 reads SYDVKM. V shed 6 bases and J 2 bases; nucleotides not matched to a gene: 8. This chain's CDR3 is CASRERTGTNTEAFF. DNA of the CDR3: TGTGCCAGCAGGGAAAGGACAGGGACCAACACTGAAGCTTTCTTT.

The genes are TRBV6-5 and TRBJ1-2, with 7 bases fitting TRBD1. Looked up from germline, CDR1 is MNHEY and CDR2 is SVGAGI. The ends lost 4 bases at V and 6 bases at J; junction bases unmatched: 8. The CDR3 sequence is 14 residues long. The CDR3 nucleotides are TGTGCCAGCAGTTTTACAGGGGCCGCGGATGGCTACACCTTC. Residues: CASSFTGAADGYTF.

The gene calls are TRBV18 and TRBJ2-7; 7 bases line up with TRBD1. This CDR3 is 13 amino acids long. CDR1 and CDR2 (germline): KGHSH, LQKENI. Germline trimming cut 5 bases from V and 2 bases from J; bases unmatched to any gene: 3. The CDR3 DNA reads TGTGCCAGCTCAGATGACAGGGCCTACGAGCAGTACTTC. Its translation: CASSDDRAYEQYF.

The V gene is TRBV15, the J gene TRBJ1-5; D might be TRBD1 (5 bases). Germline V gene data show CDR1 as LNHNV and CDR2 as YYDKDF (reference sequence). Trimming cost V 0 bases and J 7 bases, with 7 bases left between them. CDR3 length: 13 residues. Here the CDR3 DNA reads TGTGCCACCAGCAGAGAGGGGCGGCAGCCCCAGCATTTT. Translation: CATSREGRQPQHF.